This T cell receptor beta chain was captured by sequencing in a study of blood T cell repertoires in COVID-19. Study background: Sites across the United States, Italy and Spain contributed samples from acute and convalescent COVID-19. The analysed material was cDNA or gDNA that came from T cells, B-cell-depleted T cells, or PBMCs.

J was trimmed by 9 bases and V by 4 bases; bases with no gene match: 16. This CDR3 has 15 amino acids. CDR1 SGHRS and CDR2 YFSETQ come from the germline V gene. Study processing details: The assay estimated nucleated cells by amplifying reference gene primers. Profiled with immunoSEQ multiplex PCR; TCRdb holds only in-frame clones, not every one. V, J and clone size were drawn from that table, and D and trimming were deduced from the DNA. The sample contains about 90,000 clones, around 80% of which appear only once. The specimen sequenced was peripheral blood. The sequence was collected from an elderly woman with active or convalescent COVID-19. This chain joins TRBV5-1 and TRBJ2-7; 7 positions agree with TRBD2. The CDR3 nucleotides are TGCGCCAGCAGCCGGGACTACCCACCTATCCAGTGGCAGTACTTC. As protein: CASSRDYPPIQWQYF.